This TCR beta chain appears in the sequencing data of a study of immune cell composition in non-small cell lung cancer. For the study at large: Most cases were lung adenocarcinoma or squamous cell carcinoma.

CDR1 is MNHNS and CDR2 is SASEGT in the germline V gene. Trimming removed 7 bases from V and 3 bases from J, with 13 bases in between. The CDR3 is 14 amino acids. Produced via immunoSEQ multiplex PCR; TCRdb's table is partial and in-frame only. The sample yields more than 2,000 clones, 60% to 80% seen once. This TCR was sampled from a human donor with non-small cell lung cancer. This rearrangement joins TRBV6-1 to TRBJ1-5, with D perhaps matching TRBD1 (5 bases). Sequencing was carried out using lung tumor tissue. The CDR3 spells CASTLDRFNQPQHF. The CDR3 DNA follows: TGTGCCAGCACCCTAGACAGATTCAATCAGCCCCAGCATTTT.